The T cell receptor (beta chain) described here comes from a study of blood T cell repertoires in COVID-19. CDR3 length: 16 residues. The V gene's germline CDR1 is LGHNA and CDR2 YNFKEQ. V dropped 6 bases and J dropped 3; count of bases not matched to a gene: 11. As originally analysed: Estimated nucleated cell counts came from reference gene primer amplification. Using immunoSEQ multiplex PCR, the repertoire was profiled, and TCRdb retains in-frame clones only, with some absent. The V and J calls and clone size are taken from that table; D and trimming were inferred from the DNA. The sample has 150,000 or so clones, about nine tenths seen once; the top ten hold roughly 4%.

Input material: peripheral blood. This receptor was obtained from a woman aged 70-85 years with acute or convalescent COVID-19. The chain is built from TRBV4-2 and TRBJ2-7; 10 nucleotides line up with TRBD2. This chain's CDR3 is CASRTTSSGGVYEQYF. The CDR3 DNA sequence: TGTGCCAGCAGGACAACGTCTAGCGGGGGTGTCTACGAGCAGTACTTC.